The clone carrying this TCR beta chain was found once. The repertoire was sequenced with immunoSEQ multiplex PCR; TCRdb's copy has only in-frame clones and lacks some. The sample records fewer than 35,000 clones, approximately 85% being singletons. Germline values: CDR1 LGHNT, CDR2 FRNRAP. The CDR3 totals 13 residues. J lost 2 bases, V lost 6 bases, and 4 bases had no gene match. The sample comes from a study of cytotoxic CD8 clonotypes in ibrutinib-treated CLL. The specimen was PBMCs, collected after 24 months of ibrutinib treatment. This receptor was obtained from a human donor with chronic lymphocytic leukemia. The V call is TRBV12-5, the J call TRBJ2-7, with 7 positions matching TRBD1. DNA of the CDR3: TGTGCTAGTGGATACGACAGGGCCTACGAGCAGTACTTC. Protein product: CASGYDRAYEQYF.